This T cell receptor beta chain appears in the sequencing data of a study of neurological immune-mediated disorders. Synthesis of cDNA was performed by 5'RACE using 10-nucleotide random UMIs. TCRdb re-derived calls from the 5' RACE reads in MiXCR, one entry per CDR3 protein. This table has about 53,000 distinct CDR3 sequences, roughly 8% appearing once. Overall study results and limits: Falling below healthy controls, multiple sclerosis showed the least TCR clonal expansion, while HTLV-1-associated myelopathy showed the most. None of the CDR3 amino acid sequences of expanded clones recurred across subjects, suggesting private repertoires in all groups.

Time point: longitudinal time-point 3. A total of 2 million PBMCs stored at -80 degrees C provided the unsorted libraries. Trimming removed 0 bases from V and 5 bases from J, with 11 bases in between. The CDR3 length is 15 residues. In germline, CDR1 is LGHNA, CDR2 YSLEER. About this clonotype: What it binds is not known.

J is TRBJ2-1 and V is TRBV4-3, with D hard to call. Input material: PBMCs. This TCR was recovered from a woman aged 40-49 years in good health. The CDR3 sequence is CASSQDGIRHNEQFF. The CDR3 nucleotides read TGCGCCAGCAGCCAAGATGGGATTCGACACAATGAGCAGTTCTTC.